This is a list of T cell receptor beta chains from one sample in a study of immune evolution from preneoplasia to lung adenocarcinoma. Repertoires were generated with immunoSEQ multiplex PCR, while TCRdb's copy carries only in-frame clones and drops some. The profile shows about 26,000 clones, approximately 69% of them singletons. The sequenced material came from FFPE invasive lung adenocarcinoma tissue. The receptors originated from a person in their sixties or seventies with invasive lung adenocarcinoma. Some clones in this sample may be carry-over from other donors' samples. Each CDR3 is given with its conserved first and last residue. A D gene is named only where the DNA matches it firmly. The listing skips clone size in some rows; elsewhere it reads once, few, many or a size class.

length	V	D	size	J	CDR3	DNA
15	TRBV11-1	NA	few	TRBJ1-4	CASSFGQATGEKLFF	TGTGCCAGCAGCTTCGGGCAGGCTACCGGTGAAAAACTGTTTTTT
16	TRBV28	TRBD2	NA	TRBJ2-3	CASSPEGRGVTDTQYF	TGTGCCAGCAGTCCCGAGGGGCGGGGGGTCACAGATACGCAGTATTTT
10	TRBV30	NA	few	TRBJ2-1	CARSDNEQFF	TGTGCTCGGTCGGACAATGAGCAGTTCTTC
15	TRBV2	NA	large	TRBJ2-2	CASMVSGMNTGELFF	TGTGCCAGCATGGTATCCGGGATGAACACCGGGGAGCTGTTTTTT
13	TRBV12-5	NA	few	TRBJ1-2	CASGTQTDYGYTF	TGTGCTAGTGGGACCCAGACAGACTATGGCTACACCTTC
13	TRBV7-8	NA	NA	TRBJ2-7	CASNVRGGYEQYF	TGTGCCAGCAACGTTAGAGGGGGCTACGAGCAGTACTTC
15	TRBV19	NA	once	TRBJ2-3	CASGRVDPSTDTQYF	TGTGCCAGTGGGAGAGTGGATCCTAGCACAGATACGCAGTATTTT
15	TRBV5-1	TRBD2	NA	TRBJ2-3	CASSHSGSWADTQYF	TGCGCCAGCAGCCATAGCGGGAGCTGGGCAGATACGCAGTATTTT
14	TRBV9	TRBD1	NA	TRBJ2-2	CASRLSRTGGELFF	TGTGCCAGCAGGCTTAGCCGGACAGGCGGGGAGCTGTTTTTT
15	TRBV6-5	NA	few	TRBJ2-4	CASSYSFSAKNIQYF	TGTGCCAGCAGTTATTCCTTCTCAGCCAAAAACATTCAGTACTTC
14	TRBV28	NA	NA	TRBJ1-5	CASTRPAGYQPQHF	TGTGCCAGCACCAGACCCGCTGGGTATCAGCCCCAGCATTTT
13	TRBV4-1	TRBD1	NA	TRBJ2-7	CASSQGQGMPKYF	TGCGCCAGCAGCCAAGGACAGGGTATGCCAAAGTACTTC
13	TRBV6-4	NA	NA	TRBJ2-2	CASSDTNTGELFF	TGTGCCAGCAGTGACACGAACACCGGGGAGCTGTTTTTT
13	TRBV18	NA	NA	TRBJ2-7	CASSPNTGREQYF	TGTGCCAGCTCACCCAATACAGGACGCGAGCAGTACTTC
13	TRBV7-2	NA	NA	TRBJ1-3	CASSLQGGNTIYF	TGTGCCAGCAGCTTACAGGGAGGAAACACCATATATTTT
15	TRBV9	NA	few	TRBJ2-5	CASTKESGRGETQYF	TGTGCCAGCACCAAAGAGTCAGGTCGGGGGGAGACCCAGTACTTC
14	TRBV2	TRBD1	NA	TRBJ2-1	CASSPGQGVSEQFF	TGTGCCAGCAGCCCGGGACAGGGGGTATCTGAGCAGTTCTTC
14	TRBV7-8	NA	NA	TRBJ2-4	CASSSVKAQNIQYF	TGTGCCAGCAGCTCCGTAAAGGCGCAAAACATTCAGTACTTC
12	TRBV5-5	TRBD1	NA	TRBJ1-2	CASSLDRDGYTF	TGTGCCAGCAGCCTGGACAGGGATGGCTACACCTTC
16	TRBV7-2	NA	few	TRBJ1-1	CASSAVAAGRKAEAFF	TGTGCCAGCAGCGCAGTGGCGGCAGGGAGGAAGGCTGAAGCTTTCTTT
16	TRBV6-1	NA	NA	TRBJ1-5	CASSDLRMISTAPQHF	TGTGCCAGCAGTGACCTTCGGATGATCTCAACGGCGCCCCAGCATTTT
14	TRBV7-2	NA	NA	TRBJ1-1	CASSLGVGLSEAFF	TGTGCCAGCAGCTTGGGGGTGGGGCTTTCTGAAGCTTTCTTT
17	TRBV29-1	TRBD2	NA	TRBJ2-5	CSVEGETSGTRRETQYF	TGCAGCGTTGAAGGAGAGACTAGCGGGACCCGTCGAGAGACCCAGTACTTC
14	TRBV19	TRBD2	NA	TRBJ2-1	CASSISSGGNEQFF	TGTGCCAGTAGTATTTCTAGCGGGGGCAATGAGCAGTTCTTC
15	TRBV30	NA	few	TRBJ2-1	CAWGKGLSSYNEQFF	TGTGCCTGGGGGAAGGGGTTAAGCTCCTACAATGAGCAGTTCTTC
13	TRBV29-1	NA	once	TRBJ2-1	CSVVPLGENEQFF	TGCAGCGTTGTGCCCCTAGGGGAAAATGAGCAGTTCTTC
13	TRBV2	TRBD1	NA	TRBJ2-4	CASRDRGPPIQYF	TGTGCCAGCAGAGACAGGGGGCCCCCCATTCAGTACTTC
13	TRBV10-3	TRBD1	NA	TRBJ1-1	CASTETGDTEAFF	TGTGCCTCAACAGAAACAGGGGACACTGAAGCTTTCTTT
17	TRBV7-8	TRBD2	NA	TRBJ2-7	CASSLTSGSGKAYEQYF	TGTGCCAGCAGCTTAACTAGCGGGAGTGGAAAAGCGTACGAGCAGTACTTC
15	TRBV5-1	TRBD1	once	TRBJ1-4	CASSLAGTGKEKLFF	TGCGCCAGCAGCTTGGCCGGGACAGGGAAAGAAAAACTGTTTTTT
15	TRBV28	TRBD1	NA	TRBJ1-4	CASSLGTGASEKLFF	TGTGCCAGCAGTCTAGGGACAGGGGCTAGTGAAAAACTGTTTTTT
14	TRBV4-1	NA	few	TRBJ2-5	CASSRQEAGETQYF	TGCGCCAGCAGCCGACAGGAGGCGGGGGAGACCCAGTACTTC
13	TRBV30	NA	once	TRBJ2-3	CAWSVRLTDTQYF	TGTGCCTGGAGTGTACGGCTCACAGATACGCAGTATTTT
12	TRBV7-9	NA	NA	TRBJ2-3	CASSSNTDTQYF	TGTGCCAGCAGCTCTAATACAGATACGCAGTATTTT
11	TRBV11-3	NA	medium-sized	TRBJ2-5	CASRDQETQYF	TGTGCCAGCCGGGATCAAGAGACCCAGTACTTC
13	TRBV7-2	NA	NA	TRBJ2-7	CASSLVRDRLQHF	TGTGCCAGCAGCTTAGTTAGGGACCGTCTCCAACACTTC
19	TRBV19	TRBD1	NA	TRBJ1-5	CASSIGGDRVRFGNQPQHF	TGTGCCAGTAGTATAGGAGGGGACAGGGTAAGATTTGGCAATCAGCCCCAGCATTTT
14	TRBV11-1	TRBD1	NA	TRBJ1-1	CASSRGTGNTEAFF	TGTGCCAGCAGCCGAGGGACAGGGAACACTGAAGCTTTCTTT
13	TRBV30	NA	NA	TRBJ2-7	CAWSRYPTYEQYF	TGTGCCTGGAGCCGTTACCCTACCTACGAGCAGTACTTC
16	TRBV19	NA	NA	TRBJ2-3	CASSIDAGTSTDTQYF	TGTGCCAGTAGTATAGACGCGGGAACGAGCACAGATACGCAGTATTTT